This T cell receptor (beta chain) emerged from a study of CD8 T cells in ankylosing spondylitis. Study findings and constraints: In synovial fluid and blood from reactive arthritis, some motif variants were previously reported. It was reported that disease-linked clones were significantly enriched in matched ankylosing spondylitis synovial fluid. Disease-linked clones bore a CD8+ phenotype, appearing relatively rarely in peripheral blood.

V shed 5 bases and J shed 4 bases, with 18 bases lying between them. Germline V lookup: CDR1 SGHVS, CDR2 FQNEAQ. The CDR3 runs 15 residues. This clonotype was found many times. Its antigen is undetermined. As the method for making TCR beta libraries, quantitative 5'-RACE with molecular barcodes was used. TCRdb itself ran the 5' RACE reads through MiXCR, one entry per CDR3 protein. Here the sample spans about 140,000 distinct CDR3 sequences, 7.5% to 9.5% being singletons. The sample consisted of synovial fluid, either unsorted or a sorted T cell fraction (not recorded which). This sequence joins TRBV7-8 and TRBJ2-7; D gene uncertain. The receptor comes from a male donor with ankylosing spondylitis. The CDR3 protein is CASSRETARTYEQYF. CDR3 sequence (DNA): TGTGCCAGCAGCCGAGAGACTGCACGGACGTACGAGCAGTACTTC.